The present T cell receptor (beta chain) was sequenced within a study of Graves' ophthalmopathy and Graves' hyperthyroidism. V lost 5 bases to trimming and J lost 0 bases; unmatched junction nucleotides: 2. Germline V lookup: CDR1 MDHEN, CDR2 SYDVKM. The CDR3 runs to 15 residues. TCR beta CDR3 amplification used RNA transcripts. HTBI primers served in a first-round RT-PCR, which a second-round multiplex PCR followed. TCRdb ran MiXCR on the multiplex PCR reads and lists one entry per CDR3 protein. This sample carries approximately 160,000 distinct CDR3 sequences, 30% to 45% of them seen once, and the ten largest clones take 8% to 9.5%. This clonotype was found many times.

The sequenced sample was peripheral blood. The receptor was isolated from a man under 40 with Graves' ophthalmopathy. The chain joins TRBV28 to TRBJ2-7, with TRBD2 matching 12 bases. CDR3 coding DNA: TGTGCCAGCAGTACTAGCGGGAGGCTCTCCTACGAGCAGTACTTC. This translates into CASSTSGRLSYEQYF.